The following is a T cell receptor beta chain sequence with its context. The data originate from a study of T cells of healthy individuals. From the 5' RACE reads, TCRdb called clonotypes with MiXCR, one entry per CDR3 protein. The repertoire consists of 63,000 or so distinct CDR3 sequences, with roughly 16% occurring once and the leading ten covering around 4.6%. The V end lost 1 base, the J end lost 4 bases, and 7 bases lay between the germline ends. The CDR3 has 13 residues. From germline, CDR1 is SGHVS and CDR2 FQNEAQ. The receptor comes from a human donor in good health. V and J are TRBV7-8 and TRBJ1-1; the D is unclear. The CDR3 here is CASSLGEITEAFF. The CDR3 bases are TGTGCCAGCAGCTTAGGAGAGATCACTGAAGCTTTCTTT.